This is a list of T cell receptor beta chains from one sample in a study of blood T cells in healthy people across ages. One entry per CDR3 protein results from TCRdb running MiXCR on the 5' RACE reads. This table has around 1.7 million distinct CDR3 sequences, roughly 27% appearing once. Material for sequencing was blood. The receptor set was obtained from a woman aged 25 to 39 in good health. CDR3s include the opening cysteine and the closing phenylalanine or tryptophan. Some rows have no size entry. The others give once, few or many, or a class for an expanded clone.

V gene: TRBV27
clone size: NA
CDR3 protein: CASSSPGTGSGANVPTF

V gene: TRBV12-3/TRBV12-4
clone size: NA
CDR3 protein: CASSLWDGNTYNEQYF

V gene: TRBV7-6
clone size: few
CDR3 protein: CASSSGTGAPYEQYF

V gene: TRBV12-3/TRBV12-4
clone size: few
CDR3 protein: CASSRRLASSSYNEQFF

V gene: TRBV14
clone size: once
CDR3 protein: CASSQVAGGLADTQYF

V gene: TRBV2
clone size: NA
CDR3 protein: CASSEGFGNEQFF

V gene: TRBV29-1
clone size: many
CDR3 protein: CSVEDPSGVVVERTQYF

V gene: TRBV20-1
clone size: NA
CDR3 protein: CSARSGLAGGEQYF

V gene: TRBV12-3/TRBV12-4
clone size: few
CDR3 protein: CASSLEHRYGKLFF

V gene: TRBV12-3/TRBV12-4
clone size: few
CDR3 protein: CASTEPQGRSSGYTF